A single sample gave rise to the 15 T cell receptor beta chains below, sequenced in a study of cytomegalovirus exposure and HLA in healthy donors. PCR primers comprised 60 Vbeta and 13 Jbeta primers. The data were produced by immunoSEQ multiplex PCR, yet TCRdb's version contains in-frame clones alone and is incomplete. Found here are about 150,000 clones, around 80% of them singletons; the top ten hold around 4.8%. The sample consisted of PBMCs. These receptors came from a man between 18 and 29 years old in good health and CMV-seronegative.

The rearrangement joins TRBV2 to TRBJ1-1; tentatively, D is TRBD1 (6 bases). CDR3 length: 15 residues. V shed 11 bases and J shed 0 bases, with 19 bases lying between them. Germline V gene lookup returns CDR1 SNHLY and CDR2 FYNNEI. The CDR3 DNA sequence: TGTGCCGGGACTACGGACAGCTACATGAACACTGAAGCTTTCTTT. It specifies CAGTTDSYMNTEAFF.

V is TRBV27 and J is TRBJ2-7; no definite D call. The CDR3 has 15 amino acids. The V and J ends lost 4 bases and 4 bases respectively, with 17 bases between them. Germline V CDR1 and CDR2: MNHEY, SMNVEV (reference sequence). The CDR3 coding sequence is TGTGCCAGCAGTTCCCTACTGGCGCTAGGATACGAGCAGTACTTC. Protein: CASSSLLALGYEQYF.

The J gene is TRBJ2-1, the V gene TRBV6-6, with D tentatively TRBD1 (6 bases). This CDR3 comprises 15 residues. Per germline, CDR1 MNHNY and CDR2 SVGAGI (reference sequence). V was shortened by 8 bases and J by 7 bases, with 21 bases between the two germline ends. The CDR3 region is CASETGQLASNEQFF. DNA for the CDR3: TGTGCCAGCGAGACGGGACAATTGGCCTCAAATGAGCAGTTCTTC.

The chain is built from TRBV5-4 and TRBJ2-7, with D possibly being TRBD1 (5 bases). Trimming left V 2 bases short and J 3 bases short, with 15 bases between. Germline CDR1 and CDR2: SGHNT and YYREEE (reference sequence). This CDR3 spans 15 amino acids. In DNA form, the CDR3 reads TGTGCCAGCAGCTTTGCAGAGGACACGGGCTACGAGCAGTACTTC. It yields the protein CASSFAEDTGYEQYF.

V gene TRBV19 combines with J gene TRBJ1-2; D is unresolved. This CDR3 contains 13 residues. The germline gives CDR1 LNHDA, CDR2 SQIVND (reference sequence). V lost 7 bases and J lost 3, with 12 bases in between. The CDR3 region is CASKDPGDYGYTF. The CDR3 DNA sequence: TGTGCCAGTAAAGATCCGGGAGACTATGGCTACACCTTC.

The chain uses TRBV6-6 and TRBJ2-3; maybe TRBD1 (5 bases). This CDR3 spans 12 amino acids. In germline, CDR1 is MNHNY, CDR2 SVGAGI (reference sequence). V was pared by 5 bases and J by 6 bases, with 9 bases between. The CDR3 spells CASSPRADTQYF. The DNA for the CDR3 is TGTGCCAGCAGTCCCAGGGCGGATACGCAGTATTTT.

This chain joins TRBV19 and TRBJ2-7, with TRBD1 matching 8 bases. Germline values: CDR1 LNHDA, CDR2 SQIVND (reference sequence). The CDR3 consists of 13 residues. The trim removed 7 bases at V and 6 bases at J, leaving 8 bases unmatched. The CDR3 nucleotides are TGTGCCAGTAAAAGTGGGACAGGATCCGAGCAGTACTTC. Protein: CASKSGTGSEQYF.

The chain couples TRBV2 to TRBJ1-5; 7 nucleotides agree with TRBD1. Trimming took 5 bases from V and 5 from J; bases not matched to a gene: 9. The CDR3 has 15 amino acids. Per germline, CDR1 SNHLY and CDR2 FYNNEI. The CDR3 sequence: CASSNSGGGHQPQHF. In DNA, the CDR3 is TGTGCCAGCAGTAATTCAGGGGGAGGTCATCAGCCCCAGCATTTT.

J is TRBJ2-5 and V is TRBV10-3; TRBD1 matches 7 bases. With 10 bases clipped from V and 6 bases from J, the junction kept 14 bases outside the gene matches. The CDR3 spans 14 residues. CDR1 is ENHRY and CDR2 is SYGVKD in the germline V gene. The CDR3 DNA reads TGTGCCACCACCAACAGGGGTATTCGACAGACCCAGTACTTC. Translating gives CATTNRGIRQTQYF.

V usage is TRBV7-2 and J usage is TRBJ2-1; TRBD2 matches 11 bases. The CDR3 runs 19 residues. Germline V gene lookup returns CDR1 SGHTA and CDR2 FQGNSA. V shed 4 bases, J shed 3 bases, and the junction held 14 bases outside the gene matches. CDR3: CASSSPLAGGASSYNEQFF. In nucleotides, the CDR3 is TGTGCCAGCAGCTCACCCCTAGCGGGAGGCGCAAGTAGCTACAATGAGCAGTTCTTC.

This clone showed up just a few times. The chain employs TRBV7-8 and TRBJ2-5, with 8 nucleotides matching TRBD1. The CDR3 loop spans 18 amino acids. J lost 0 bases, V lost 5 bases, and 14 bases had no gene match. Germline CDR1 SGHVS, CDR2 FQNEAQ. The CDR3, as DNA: TGTGCCAGCAGCCTCGGACAGGGAGCGCTCAGTGACCAAGAGACCCAGTACTTC. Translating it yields CASSLGQGALSDQETQYF.

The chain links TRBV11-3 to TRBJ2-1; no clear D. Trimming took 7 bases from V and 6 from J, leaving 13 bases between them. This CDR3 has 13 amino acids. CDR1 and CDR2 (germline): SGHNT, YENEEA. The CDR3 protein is CASMESWRNEQFF. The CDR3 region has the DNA TGTGCCAGCATGGAGTCCTGGCGCAATGAGCAGTTCTTC. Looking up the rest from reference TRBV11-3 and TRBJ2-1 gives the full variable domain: EAGVVQSPRYKIIEKKQPVAFWCNPISGHNTLYWYLQNLGQGPELLIRYENEEAVDDSQLPKDRFSAERLKGVDSTLKIQPAELGDSAVYLCASMESWRNEQFFGPGTRLTVL.

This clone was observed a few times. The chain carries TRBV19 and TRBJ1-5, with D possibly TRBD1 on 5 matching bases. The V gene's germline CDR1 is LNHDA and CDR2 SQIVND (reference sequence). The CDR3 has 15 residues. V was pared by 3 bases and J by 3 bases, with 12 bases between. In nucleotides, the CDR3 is TGTGCCAGTAGTATTTCGCAGGGCTTCAATCAGCCCCAGCATTTT. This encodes CASSISQGFNQPQHF.

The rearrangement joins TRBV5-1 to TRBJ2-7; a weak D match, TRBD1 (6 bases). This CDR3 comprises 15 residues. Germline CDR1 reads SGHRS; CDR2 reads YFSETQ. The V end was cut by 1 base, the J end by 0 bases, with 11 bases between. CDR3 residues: CASSLRTDSSYEQYF. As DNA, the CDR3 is TGCGCCAGCAGCTTGAGGACGGACAGCTCCTACGAGCAGTACTTC.

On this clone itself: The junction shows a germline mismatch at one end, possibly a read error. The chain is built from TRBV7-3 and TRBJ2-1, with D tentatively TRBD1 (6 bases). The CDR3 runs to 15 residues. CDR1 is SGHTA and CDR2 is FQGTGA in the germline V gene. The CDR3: CASSHLPVPRTELLF. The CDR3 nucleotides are TGTGCCAGCAGCCACCTCCCCGTCCCACGGACAGAGCTGCTCTTC. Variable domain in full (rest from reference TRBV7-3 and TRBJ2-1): GAGVSQTPSNKVTEKGKYVELRCDPISGHTALYWYRQSLGQGPEFLIYFQGTGAADDSGLPNDRFFAVRPEGSVSTLKIQRTERGDSAVYLCASSHLPVPRTELLFGPGTRLTVL.